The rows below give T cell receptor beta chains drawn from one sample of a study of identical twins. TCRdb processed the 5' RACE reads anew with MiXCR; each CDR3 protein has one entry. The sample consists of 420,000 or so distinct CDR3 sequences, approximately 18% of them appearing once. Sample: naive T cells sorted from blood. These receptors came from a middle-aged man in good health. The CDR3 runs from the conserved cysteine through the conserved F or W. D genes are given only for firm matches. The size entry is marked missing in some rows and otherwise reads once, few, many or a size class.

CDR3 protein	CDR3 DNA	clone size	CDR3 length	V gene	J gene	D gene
CASSLASGRTEAFF	TGTGCCAGCAGTTTAGCGTCAGGGAGGACTGAAGCTTTCTTT	few	14	TRBV12-3/TRBV12-4	TRBJ1-1	.
CASRSRGSGANVLTF	TGTGCCAGCAGGTCCAGGGGCTCTGGGGCCAACGTCCTGACTTTC	.	15	TRBV7-3	TRBJ2-6	.
CASSPDYNTGELFF	TGTGCCAGCAGCCCGGACTATAACACCGGGGAGCTGTTTTTT	many	14	TRBV11-2	TRBJ2-2	.
CASSSTGTVDEKLFF	TGTGCCAGCAGTTCCACCGGGACAGTCGATGAAAAACTGTTTTTT	few	15	TRBV6-5	TRBJ1-4	TRBD1
CASSFAGTSGRMGSYNEQFF	TGCGCCAGCAGCTTCGCCGGGACTAGCGGGAGAATGGGGTCCTACAATGAGCAGTTCTTC	many	20	TRBV5-1	TRBJ2-1	TRBD2
CASSQGTGSDIQYF	TGTGCCAGCAGTCAAGGGACAGGGAGTGACATTCAGTACTTC	many	14	TRBV12-3/TRBV12-4	TRBJ2-4	TRBD1
CASSLGQTGELFF	TGCGCCAGCAGCTTGGGCCAAACCGGGGAGCTGTTTTTT	many	13	TRBV5-1	TRBJ2-2	.
CASSPTSGLLSYEQYF	TGTGCCAGCAGTCCAACTTCGGGACTCCTCTCCTACGAGCAGTACTTC	.	16	TRBV12-3/TRBV12-4	TRBJ2-7	.
CASSRAPRGRSYNRNEQFF	TGTGCCAGCAGCCGAGCCCCTCGGGGAAGGTCTTACAATAGGAATGAGCAGTTCTTC	few	19	TRBV3-1	TRBJ2-1	.
CASSLDGGFLALHF	TGTGCCAGCAGCTTAGATGGGGGCTTTTTGGCCCTCCACTTT	few	14	TRBV7-8	TRBJ1-6	.
CASSLDGYGSYEQYF	TGTGCCAGCAGCCTGGACGGCTATGGCTCCTACGAGCAGTACTTC	.	15	TRBV7-2	TRBJ2-7	.
CASGYRVLAGANVLTF	TGTGCCAGCGGCTACAGGGTACTAGCAGGGGCCAACGTCCTGACTTTC	few	16	TRBV12-3/TRBV12-4	TRBJ2-6	.
CASSVRQQDNTGELFF	TGCGCCAGCAGCGTAAGACAGCAGGATAACACCGGGGAGCTGTTTTTT	.	16	TRBV5-1	TRBJ2-2	.
CASSLDFGKTEAFF	TGCGCCAGCAGCTTGGATTTCGGGAAAACTGAAGCTTTCTTT	many	14	TRBV5-1	TRBJ1-1	.
CAMAGLGTEAFF	TGTGCCATGGCAGGGTTGGGCACTGAAGCTTTCTTT	few	12	TRBV10-3	TRBJ1-1	.
CASSLASITEAFF	TGTGCCAGCAGCTTAGCGAGTATCACTGAAGCTTTCTTT	many	13	TRBV11-2	TRBJ1-1	.
CAWKWLAGVTDTQYF	TGTGCCTGGAAGTGGCTAGCGGGGGTCACAGATACGCAGTATTTT	few	15	TRBV30	TRBJ2-3	TRBD2